Given below is one TCR beta chain in context. Its antigen is unknown. This CDR3 contains 14 residues. From germline, CDR1 is MDHEN and CDR2 SYDVKM. With 6 bases removed from V and 10 bases from J, the gap between germline ends came to 19 bases. The data were produced by immunoSEQ multiplex PCR, yet TCRdb's version contains in-frame clones alone and is incomplete. This table holds tens of thousands of clones, about 88% found once. This sample is drawn from a study of T cell responses to AZD1222 COVID-19 vaccine. Study-wide points: Repertoires were obtained solely post-peak T cell response.

The chain has TRBV28 and TRBJ1-5; D remains ambiguous. The input for sequencing was peripheral blood, taken 28 days after the second AZD1222 dose. The sequence came from an adult who received the AZD1222 COVID-19 vaccine. CDR3 region: CASRTPGRPLPQHF. CDR3 in DNA: TGTGCCAGCAGGACGCCCGGGAGGCCACTTCCCCAGCATTTT.